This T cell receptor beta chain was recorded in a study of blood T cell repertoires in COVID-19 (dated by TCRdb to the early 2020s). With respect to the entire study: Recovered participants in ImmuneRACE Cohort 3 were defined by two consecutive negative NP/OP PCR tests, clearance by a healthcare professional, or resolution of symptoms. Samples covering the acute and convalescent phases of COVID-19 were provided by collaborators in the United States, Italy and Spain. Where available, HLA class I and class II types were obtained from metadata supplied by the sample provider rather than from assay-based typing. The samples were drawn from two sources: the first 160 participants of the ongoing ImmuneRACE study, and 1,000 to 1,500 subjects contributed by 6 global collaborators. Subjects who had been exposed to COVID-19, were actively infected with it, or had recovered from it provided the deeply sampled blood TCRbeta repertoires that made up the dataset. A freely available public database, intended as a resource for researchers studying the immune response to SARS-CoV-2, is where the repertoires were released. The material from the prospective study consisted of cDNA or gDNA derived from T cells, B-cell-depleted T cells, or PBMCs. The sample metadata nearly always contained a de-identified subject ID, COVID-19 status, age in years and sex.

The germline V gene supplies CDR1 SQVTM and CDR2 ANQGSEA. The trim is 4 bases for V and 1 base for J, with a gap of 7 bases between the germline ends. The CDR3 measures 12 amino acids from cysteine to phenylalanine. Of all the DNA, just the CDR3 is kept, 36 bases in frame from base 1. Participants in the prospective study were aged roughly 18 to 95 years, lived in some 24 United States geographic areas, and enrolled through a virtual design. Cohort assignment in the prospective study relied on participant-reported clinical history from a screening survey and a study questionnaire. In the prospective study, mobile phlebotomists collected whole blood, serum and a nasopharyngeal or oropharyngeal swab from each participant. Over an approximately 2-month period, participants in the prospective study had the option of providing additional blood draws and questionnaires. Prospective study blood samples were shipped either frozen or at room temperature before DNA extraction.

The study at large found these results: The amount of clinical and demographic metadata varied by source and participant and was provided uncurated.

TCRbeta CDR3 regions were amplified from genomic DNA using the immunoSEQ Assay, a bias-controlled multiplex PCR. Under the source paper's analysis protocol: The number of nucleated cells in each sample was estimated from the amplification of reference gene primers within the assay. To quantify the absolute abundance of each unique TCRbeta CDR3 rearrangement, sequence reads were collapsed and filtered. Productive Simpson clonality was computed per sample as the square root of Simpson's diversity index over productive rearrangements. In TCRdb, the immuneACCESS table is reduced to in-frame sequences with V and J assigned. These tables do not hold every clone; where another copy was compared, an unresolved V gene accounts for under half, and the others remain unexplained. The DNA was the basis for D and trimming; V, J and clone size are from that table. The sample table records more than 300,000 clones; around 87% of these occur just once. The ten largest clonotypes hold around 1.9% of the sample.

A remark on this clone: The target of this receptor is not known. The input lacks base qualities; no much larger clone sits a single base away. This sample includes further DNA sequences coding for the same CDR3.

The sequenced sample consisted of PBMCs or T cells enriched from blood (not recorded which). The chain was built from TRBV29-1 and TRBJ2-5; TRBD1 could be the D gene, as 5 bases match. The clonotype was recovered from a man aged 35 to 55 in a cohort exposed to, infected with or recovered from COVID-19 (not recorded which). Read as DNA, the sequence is TGCAGCGTTGGACAGATCCAAGAGACCCAGTACTTC. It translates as CSVGQIQETQYF.